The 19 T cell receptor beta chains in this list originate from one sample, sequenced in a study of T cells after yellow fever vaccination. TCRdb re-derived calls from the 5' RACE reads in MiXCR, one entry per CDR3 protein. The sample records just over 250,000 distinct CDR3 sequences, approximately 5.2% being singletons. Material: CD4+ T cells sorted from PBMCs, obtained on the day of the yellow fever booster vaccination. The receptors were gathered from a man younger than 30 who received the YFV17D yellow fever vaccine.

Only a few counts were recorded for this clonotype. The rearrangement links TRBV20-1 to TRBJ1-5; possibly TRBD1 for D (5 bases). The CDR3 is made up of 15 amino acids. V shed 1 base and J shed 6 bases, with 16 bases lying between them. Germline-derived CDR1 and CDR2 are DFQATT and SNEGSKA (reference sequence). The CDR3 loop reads CSARGGGAAPQPQHF. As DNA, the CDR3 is TGCAGTGCTAGAGGGGGAGGGGCCGCCCCTCAGCCCCAGCATTTT.

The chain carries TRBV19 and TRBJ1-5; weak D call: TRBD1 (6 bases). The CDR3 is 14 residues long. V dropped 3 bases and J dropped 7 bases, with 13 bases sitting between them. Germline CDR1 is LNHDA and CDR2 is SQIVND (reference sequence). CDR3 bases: TGTGCCAGTAGTATGGTGGGGGCCCCCCAGCCCCAGCATTTT. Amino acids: CASSMVGAPQPQHF.

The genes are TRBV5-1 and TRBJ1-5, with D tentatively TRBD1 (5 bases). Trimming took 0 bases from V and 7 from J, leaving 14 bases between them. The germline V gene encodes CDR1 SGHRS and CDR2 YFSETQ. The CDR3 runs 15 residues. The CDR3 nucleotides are TGCGCCAGCAGCTTGGATGGGGGAAGGGGCCAGCCCCAGCATTTT. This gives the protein CASSLDGGRGQPQHF.

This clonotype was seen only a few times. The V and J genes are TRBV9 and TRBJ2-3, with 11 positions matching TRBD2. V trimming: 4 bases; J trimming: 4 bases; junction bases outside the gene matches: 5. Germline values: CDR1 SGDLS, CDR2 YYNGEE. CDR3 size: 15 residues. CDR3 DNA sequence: TGTGCCAGCAGCTCAATAGCGGGGGGGGCAGATACGCAGTATTTT. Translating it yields CASSSIAGGADTQYF.

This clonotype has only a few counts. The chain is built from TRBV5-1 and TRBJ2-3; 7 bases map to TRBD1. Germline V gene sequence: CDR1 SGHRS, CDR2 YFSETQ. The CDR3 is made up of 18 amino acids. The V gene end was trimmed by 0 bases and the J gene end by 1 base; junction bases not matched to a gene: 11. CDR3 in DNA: TGCGCCAGCAGCTTGGGCCGGTCAAGGGGGCGCGGCACAGATACGCAGTATTTT. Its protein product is CASSLGRSRGRGTDTQYF.

CDR3 protein: CSASKQGTGGYTF. The CDR3, as DNA: TGCAGTGCTTCTAAACAGGGGACGGGAGGCTACACCTTC. The rearrangement uses TRBV20-1 and TRBJ1-2; 7 positions agree with TRBD1. This CDR3 is 13 amino acids long. Trimming removed 5 bases from V and 8 bases from J; junction bases left unmatched: 11. Germline values: CDR1 DFQATT, CDR2 SNEGSKA (reference sequence).

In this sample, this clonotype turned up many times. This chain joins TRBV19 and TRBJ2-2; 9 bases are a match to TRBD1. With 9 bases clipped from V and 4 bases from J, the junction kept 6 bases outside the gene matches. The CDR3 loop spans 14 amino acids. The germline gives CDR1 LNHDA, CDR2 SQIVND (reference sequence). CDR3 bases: TGTGCCAGCGGGACAGGGACCTTCACCGGGGAGCTGTTTTTT. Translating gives CASGTGTFTGELFF.

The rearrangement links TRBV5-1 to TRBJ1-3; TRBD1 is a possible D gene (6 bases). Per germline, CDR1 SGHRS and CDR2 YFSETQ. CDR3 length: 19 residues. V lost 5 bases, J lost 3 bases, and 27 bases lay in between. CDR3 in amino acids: CASSRALGTSSPRGNTIYF. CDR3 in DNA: TGCGCCAGCAGTCGTGCTTTAGGGACATCTTCGCCGCGTGGAAACACCATATATTTT.

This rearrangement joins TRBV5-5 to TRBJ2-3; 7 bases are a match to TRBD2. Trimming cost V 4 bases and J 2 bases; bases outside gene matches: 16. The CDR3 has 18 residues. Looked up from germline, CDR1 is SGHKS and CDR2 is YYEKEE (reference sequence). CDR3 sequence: CASSPGGWTGLDTDTQYF. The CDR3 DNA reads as TGTGCCAGCAGCCCGGGGGGATGGACGGGTCTAGACACAGATACGCAGTATTTT.

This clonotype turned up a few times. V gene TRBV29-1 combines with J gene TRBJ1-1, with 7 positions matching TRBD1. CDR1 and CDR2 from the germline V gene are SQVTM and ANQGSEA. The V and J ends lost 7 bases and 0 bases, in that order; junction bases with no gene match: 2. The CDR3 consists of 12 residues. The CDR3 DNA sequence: TGCAGCGCAGGGGGTATGAACACTGAAGCTTTCTTT. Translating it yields CSAGGMNTEAFF.

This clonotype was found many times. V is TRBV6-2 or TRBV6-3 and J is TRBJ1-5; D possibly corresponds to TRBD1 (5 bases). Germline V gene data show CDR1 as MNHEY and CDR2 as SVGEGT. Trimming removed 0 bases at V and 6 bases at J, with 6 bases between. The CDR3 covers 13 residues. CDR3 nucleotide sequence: TGTGCCAGCAGTTACTCGAGGGGTCAGCCCCAGCATTTT. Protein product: CASSYSRGQPQHF.

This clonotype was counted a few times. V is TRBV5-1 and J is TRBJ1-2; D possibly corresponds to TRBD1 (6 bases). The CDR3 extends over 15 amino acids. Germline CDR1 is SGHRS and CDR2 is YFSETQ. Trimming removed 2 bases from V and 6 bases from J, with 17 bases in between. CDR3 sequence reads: CASSLQGLGADGYTF. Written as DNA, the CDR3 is TGCGCCAGCAGCTTACAGGGATTAGGGGCGGATGGCTACACCTTC.

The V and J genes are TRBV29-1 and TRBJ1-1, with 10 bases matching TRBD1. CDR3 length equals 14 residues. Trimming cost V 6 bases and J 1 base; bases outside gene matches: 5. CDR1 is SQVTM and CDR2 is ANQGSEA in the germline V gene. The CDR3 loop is CSVGTGAQNTEAFF. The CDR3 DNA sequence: TGCAGCGTGGGGACAGGGGCGCAGAACACTGAAGCTTTCTTT. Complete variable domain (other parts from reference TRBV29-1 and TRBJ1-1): SAVISQKPSRDICQRGTSLTIQCQVDSQVTMMFWYRQQPGQSLTLIATANQGSEATYESGFVIDKFPISRPNLTFSTLTVSNMSPEDSSIYLCSVGTGAQNTEAFFGQGTRLTVV.

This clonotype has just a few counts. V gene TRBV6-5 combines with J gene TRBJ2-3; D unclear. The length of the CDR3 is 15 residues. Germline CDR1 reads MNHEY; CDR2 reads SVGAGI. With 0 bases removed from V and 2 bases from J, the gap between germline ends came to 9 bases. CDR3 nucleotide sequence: TGTGCCAGCAGTTACTCGATGCAGATCACAGATACGCAGTATTTT. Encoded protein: CASSYSMQITDTQYF.

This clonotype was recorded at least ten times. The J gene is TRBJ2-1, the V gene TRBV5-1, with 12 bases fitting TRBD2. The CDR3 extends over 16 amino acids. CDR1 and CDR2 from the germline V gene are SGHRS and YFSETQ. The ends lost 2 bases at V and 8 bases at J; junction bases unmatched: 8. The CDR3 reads CASSLPLTSGGDEQFF. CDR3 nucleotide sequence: TGCGCCAGCAGCTTACCGCTGACTAGCGGGGGTGATGAGCAGTTCTTC.

The CDR3 region has the DNA TGTGCCACCACCTCCCCGGGCAACGGCGACAATGAGCAGTTCTTC. This gives the protein CATTSPGNGDNEQFF. The genes are TRBV24-1 and TRBJ2-1; D is unresolved. V was trimmed by 8 bases and J by 5 bases, leaving 18 bases between them. The CDR3 length is 15 residues. Germline assignment: CDR1 KGHDR and CDR2 SFDVKD.

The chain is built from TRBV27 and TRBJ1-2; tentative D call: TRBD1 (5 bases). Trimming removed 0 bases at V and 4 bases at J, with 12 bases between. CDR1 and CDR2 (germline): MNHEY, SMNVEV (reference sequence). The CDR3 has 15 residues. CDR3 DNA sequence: TGTGCCAGCAGTTTATCAGGGACCCCGGCCTATGGCTACACCTTC. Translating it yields CASSLSGTPAYGYTF.

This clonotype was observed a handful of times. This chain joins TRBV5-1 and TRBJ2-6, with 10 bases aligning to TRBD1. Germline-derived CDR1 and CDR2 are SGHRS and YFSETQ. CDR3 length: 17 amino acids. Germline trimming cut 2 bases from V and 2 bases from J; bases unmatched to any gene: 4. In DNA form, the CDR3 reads TGCGCCAGCAGCTTCGACAGGGGGCCTGCTGGGGCCAACGTCCTGACTTTC. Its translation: CASSFDRGPAGANVLTF.

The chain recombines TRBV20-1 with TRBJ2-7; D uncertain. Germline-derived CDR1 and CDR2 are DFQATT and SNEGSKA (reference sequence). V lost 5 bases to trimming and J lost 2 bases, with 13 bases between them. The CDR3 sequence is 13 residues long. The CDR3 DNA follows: TGCAGTGCTCTATACGAAGGAGCCTACGAGCAGTACGTC. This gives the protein CSALYEGAYEQYV.